The 6 T cell receptor beta chains below come from one sample, sequenced in a study of shared clonotypes between healthy human individuals (dated by TCRdb to the early 2020s). Receptor libraries were prepared by the immunoSEQ multiplex PCR assay. The table was pulled from immuneACCESS by TCRdb, which kept in-frame rearrangements only. Such tables lose some clones; where checked, under half of the loss comes from unresolved V genes, and the rest has no known cause. Recorded for this sample are millions of clones; about 92% of them occurred a single time. The ten largest make up about 0.13% of the sample. Sequenced input: naive CD4+ T cells sorted from blood. Per the publication, the cell subset or site label means: CD45RA+ positively selected. The receptor set was obtained from a man aged 18 to 29 in good health.

This clone showed up just once. Additional DNA sequences in this sample encode the identical CDR3. J is TRBJ1-6 and V is TRBV19; 10 positions agree with TRBD1. V was clipped by 3 bases and J by 7 bases; unmatched bases: 3. Germline assignment: CDR1 LNHDA and CDR2 SQIVND (reference sequence). CDR3 length: 15 residues. CDR3 sequence reads: CASSIRTGGNSPLHF. CDR3 sequence (DNA): TGTGCCAGTAGTATTAGGACAGGGGGGAATTCACCCCTCCACTTT.

The CDR3 sequence is CASSQDARSNQPQHF. Written as DNA, the CDR3 is TGCGCCAGCAGCCAAGATGCTCGGAGCAATCAGCCCCAGCATTTT. The V and J genes are TRBV4-3 and TRBJ1-5; the D is unclear. Trimming left V 0 bases short and J 1 base short, with 7 bases between. CDR1 and CDR2 (germline): LGHNA, YSLEER. The CDR3 has 15 residues.

The chain employs TRBV27 and TRBJ2-3; a weak D match, TRBD1 (6 bases). Germline V gene data show CDR1 as MNHEY and CDR2 as SMNVEV (reference sequence). The germline V and J ends were trimmed by 1 base and 2 bases, with 16 bases remaining between them. This CDR3 comprises 17 residues. In DNA, the CDR3 is TGTGCCAGCAGTTTATGGGGGCGGAGAGGGCCCACAGATACGCAGTATTTT. Its protein product is CASSLWGRRGPTDTQYF.

The V gene is TRBV20-1, the J gene TRBJ2-3; D is perhaps TRBD1 (5 bases). This CDR3 region has 11 residues. V was clipped by 6 bases and J by 5 bases, with 9 bases between them. CDR1 DFQATT and CDR2 SNEGSKA come from the germline V gene (reference sequence). The CDR3 sequence is CSAPQVDTQYF. The CDR3, as DNA: TGCAGTGCACCACAGGTAGATACGCAGTATTTT.

As for this clone: Other DNA sequences in the sample encode the same CDR3. The V call is TRBV6-5, the J call TRBJ2-5; 12 bases map to TRBD2. V lost 6 bases, J lost 3 bases, and 2 bases stayed unmatched. The CDR3 sequence is 14 residues long. Germline V gene sequence: CDR1 MNHEY, CDR2 SVGAGI. The CDR3 protein is CASRRTSGKETQYF. For the CDR3, the DNA is TGTGCCAGCAGGAGGACTAGCGGGAAAGAGACCCAGTACTTC.

Of note for this clone: The sample has other DNA sequences that encode this CDR3 too. The chain employs TRBV5-1 and TRBJ2-7, with 9 bases matching TRBD2. V lost 0 bases to trimming and J lost 1 base; unmatched junction nucleotides: 2. The CDR3 loop spans 15 amino acids. Germline CDR1 and CDR2: SGHRS and YFSETQ. CDR3 coding DNA: TGCGCCAGCAGCTTGGGAGGACTAGCGTCCTACGAGCAGTACTTC. It is translated as CASSLGGLASYEQYF.